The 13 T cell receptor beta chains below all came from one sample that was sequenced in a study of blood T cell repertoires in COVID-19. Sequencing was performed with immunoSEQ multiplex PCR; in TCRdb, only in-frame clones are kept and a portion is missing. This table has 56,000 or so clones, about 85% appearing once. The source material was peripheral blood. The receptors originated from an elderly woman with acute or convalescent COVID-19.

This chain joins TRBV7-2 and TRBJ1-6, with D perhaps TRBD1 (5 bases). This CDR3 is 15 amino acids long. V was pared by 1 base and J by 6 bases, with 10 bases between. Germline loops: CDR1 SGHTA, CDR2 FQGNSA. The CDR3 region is CASSLGGGGNSPLHF. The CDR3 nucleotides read TGTGCCAGCAGCTTAGGTGGGGGGGGTAATTCACCCCTCCACTTT.

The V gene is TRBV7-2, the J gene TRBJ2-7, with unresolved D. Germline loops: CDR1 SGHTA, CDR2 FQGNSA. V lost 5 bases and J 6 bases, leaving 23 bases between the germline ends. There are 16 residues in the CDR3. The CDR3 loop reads CASSPAWAAPGSEQYF. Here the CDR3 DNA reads TGTGCCAGCAGCCCAGCATGGGCAGCTCCAGGATCCGAGCAGTACTTC.

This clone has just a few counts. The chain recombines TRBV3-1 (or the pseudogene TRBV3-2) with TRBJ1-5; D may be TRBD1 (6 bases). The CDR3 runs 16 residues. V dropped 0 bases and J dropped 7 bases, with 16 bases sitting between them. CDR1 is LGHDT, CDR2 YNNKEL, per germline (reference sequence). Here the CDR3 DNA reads TGTGCCAGCAGCCAAGAAGGCAGGGGAGTAGGGCAGCCCCAGCATTTT. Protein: CASSQEGRGVGQPQHF.

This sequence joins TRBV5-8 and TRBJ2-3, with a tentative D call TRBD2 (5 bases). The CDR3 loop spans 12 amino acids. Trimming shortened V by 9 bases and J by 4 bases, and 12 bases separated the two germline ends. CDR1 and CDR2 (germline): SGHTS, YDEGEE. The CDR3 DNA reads TGTGCCACCTCGCGGGCGTCAGATACGCAGTATTTT. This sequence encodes CATSRASDTQYF.

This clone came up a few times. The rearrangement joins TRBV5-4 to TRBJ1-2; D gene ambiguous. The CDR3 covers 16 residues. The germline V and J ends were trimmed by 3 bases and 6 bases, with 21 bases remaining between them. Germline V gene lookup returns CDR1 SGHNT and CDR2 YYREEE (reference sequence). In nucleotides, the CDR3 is TGTGCCAGCAGCTCCGCCACCTACCCTTGGGCCAATGGCTACACCTTC. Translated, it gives CASSSATYPWANGYTF.

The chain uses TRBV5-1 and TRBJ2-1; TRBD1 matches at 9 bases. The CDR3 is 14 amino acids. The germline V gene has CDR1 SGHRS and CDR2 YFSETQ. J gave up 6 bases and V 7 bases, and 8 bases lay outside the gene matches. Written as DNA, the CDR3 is TGCGCCAGCGGACAGGGGAAAGGGGGCAATGAGCAGTTCTTC. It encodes CASGQGKGGNEQFF.

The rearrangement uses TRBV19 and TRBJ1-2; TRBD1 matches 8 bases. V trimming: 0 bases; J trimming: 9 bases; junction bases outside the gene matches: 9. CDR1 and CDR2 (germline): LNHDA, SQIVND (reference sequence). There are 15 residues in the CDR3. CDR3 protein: CASSIETGTGFRYTF. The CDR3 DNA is TGTGCCAGTAGTATAGAAACCGGGACAGGCTTTCGCTACACCTTC.

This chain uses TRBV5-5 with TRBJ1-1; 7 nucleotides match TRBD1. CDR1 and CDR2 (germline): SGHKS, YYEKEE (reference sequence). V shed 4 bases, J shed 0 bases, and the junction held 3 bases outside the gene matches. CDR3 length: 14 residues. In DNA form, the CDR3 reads TGTGCCAGCAGCCTCGGGACAGTGAACACTGAAGCTTTCTTT. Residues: CASSLGTVNTEAFF.

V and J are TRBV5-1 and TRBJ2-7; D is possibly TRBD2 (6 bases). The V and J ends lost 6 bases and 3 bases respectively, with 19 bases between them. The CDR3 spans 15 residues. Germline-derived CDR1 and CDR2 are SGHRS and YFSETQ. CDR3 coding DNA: TGCGCCAGCACCAATCGCGGGGAGGCCTTCTACGAGCAGTACTTC. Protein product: CASTNRGEAFYEQYF.

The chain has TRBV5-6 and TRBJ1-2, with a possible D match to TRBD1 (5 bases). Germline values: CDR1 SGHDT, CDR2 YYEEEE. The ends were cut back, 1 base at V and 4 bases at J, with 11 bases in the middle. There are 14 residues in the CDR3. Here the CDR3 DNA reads TGTGCCAGCAGCTTGCCTCTGGGACTCTATGGCTACACCTTC. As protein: CASSLPLGLYGYTF.

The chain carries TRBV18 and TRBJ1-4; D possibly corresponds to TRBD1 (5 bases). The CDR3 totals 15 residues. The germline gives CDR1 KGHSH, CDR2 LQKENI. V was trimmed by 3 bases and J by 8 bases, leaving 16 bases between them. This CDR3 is CASSPGGSIREKLFF. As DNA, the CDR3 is TGTGCCAGCTCACCGGGGGGATCAATCCGGGAAAAACTGTTTTTT. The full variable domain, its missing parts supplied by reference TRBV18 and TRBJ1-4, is NAGVMQNPRHLVRRRGQEARLRCSPMKGHSHVYWYRQLPEEGLKFMVYLQKENIIDESGMPKERFSAEFPKEGPSILRIQQVVRGDSAAYFCASSPGGSIREKLFFGSGTQLSVL.

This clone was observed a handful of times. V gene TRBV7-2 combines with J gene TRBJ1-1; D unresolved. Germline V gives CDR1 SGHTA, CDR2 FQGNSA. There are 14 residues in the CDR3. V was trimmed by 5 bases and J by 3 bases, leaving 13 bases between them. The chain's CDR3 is CASSLKRDHTEAFF. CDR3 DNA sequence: TGTGCCAGCAGCCTTAAACGAGATCACACTGAAGCTTTCTTT.

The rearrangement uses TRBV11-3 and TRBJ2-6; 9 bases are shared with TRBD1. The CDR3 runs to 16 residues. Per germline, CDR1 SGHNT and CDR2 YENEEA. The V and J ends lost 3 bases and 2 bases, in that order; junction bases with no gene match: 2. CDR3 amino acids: CASSLRTGAGANVLTF. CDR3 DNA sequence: TGTGCCAGCAGCTTGAGGACAGGGGCTGGGGCCAACGTCCTGACTTTC.